This T cell receptor beta chain was captured in a study of blood T cell repertoires in COVID-19. Per the germline V gene, CDR1 is KGHSH and CDR2 is LQKENI. Unmatched junction bases numbered 2, after V lost 3 bases and J lost 5 bases. The CDR3 spans 13 residues. TCRdb's table, derived via immunoSEQ multiplex PCR, lists solely in-frame clones and lacks some. The sample carries some 260,000 clones, about 86% recorded once. Sequenced: PBMCs or T cells enriched from blood (not recorded which). The receptor was derived from a young man with acute COVID-19. The chain is built from TRBV18 and TRBJ2-3, with 7 bases fitting TRBD2. The DNA for the CDR3 is TGTGCCAGCTCACCTTCGGGGGGAGATACGCAGTATTTT. Its protein product is CASSPSGGDTQYF. The whole variable domain, filled in from reference TRBV18 and TRBJ2-3, reads NAGVMQNPRHLVRRRGQEARLRCSPMKGHSHVYWYRQLPEEGLKFMVYLQKENIIDESGMPKERFSAEFPKEGPSILRIQQVVRGDSAAYFCASSPSGGDTQYFGPGTRLTVL.